One TCR beta chain is described in this entry. This entry comes from a study of blood T cell repertoires in COVID-19. Germline-derived CDR1 and CDR2 are SEHNR and FQNEAQ (reference sequence). V was trimmed by 4 bases and J by 0 bases, leaving 15 bases between them. This CDR3 has 16 residues. Clones were sequenced by immunoSEQ multiplex PCR, and TCRdb holds only the in-frame ones, with some missing. The sample holds 250,000 or so clones, 70% to 90% seen once. The genes are TRBV7-9 and TRBJ1-2; possible D gene TRBD1, 6 bases. The sequence derives from a woman aged 40 to 50 who had recovered from COVID-19. Sequencing used peripheral blood. CDR3 DNA sequence: TGTGCCAGCAGCTCCCGGGACATCCGTTCTAACTATGGCTACACCTTC. Translating gives CASSSRDIRSNYGYTF. The full variable domain, in which reference TRBV7-9 and TRBJ1-2 provide the parts outside the CDR3, is DTGVSQNPRHKITKRGQNVTFRCDPISEHNRLYWYRQTLGQGPEFLTYFQNEAQLEKSRLLSDRFSAERPKGSFSTLEIQRTEQGDSAMYLCASSSRDIRSNYGYTFGSGTRLTVV.